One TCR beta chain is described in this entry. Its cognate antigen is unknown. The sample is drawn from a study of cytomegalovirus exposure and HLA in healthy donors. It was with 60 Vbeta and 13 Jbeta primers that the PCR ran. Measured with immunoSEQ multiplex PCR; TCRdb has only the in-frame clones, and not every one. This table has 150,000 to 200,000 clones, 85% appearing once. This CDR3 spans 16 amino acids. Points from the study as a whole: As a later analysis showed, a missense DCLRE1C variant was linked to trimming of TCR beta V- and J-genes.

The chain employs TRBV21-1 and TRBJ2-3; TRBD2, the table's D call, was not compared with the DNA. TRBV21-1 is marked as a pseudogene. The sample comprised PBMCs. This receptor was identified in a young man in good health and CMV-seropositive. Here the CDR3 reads CASSKRSGSPTDTQYF. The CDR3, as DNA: TGTGCCAGCAGCAAAAGGAGCGGGAGCCCCACAGATACGCAGTATTTT.